The 14 T cell receptor beta chains below come from one sample, sequenced in a study of T cell responses to AZD1222 COVID-19 vaccine. Generated by immunoSEQ multiplex PCR, the TCRdb table keeps only in-frame clones and is missing some. The profile covers about 130,000 clones, with roughly 89% appearing a single time and under 2% taken by the ten largest. Specimen: peripheral blood, collected on day 0 of AZD1222 vaccination. Receptors were obtained from an adult in good health.

The CDR3 region has the DNA TGTGCCAGTAGTTCCCCCGGGGGGATACAGTTCTTC. Translation: CASSSPGGIQFF. This chain uses TRBV19 with TRBJ2-1; 7 positions match TRBD2. Germline values: CDR1 LNHDA, CDR2 SQIVND (reference sequence). This CDR3 spans 12 amino acids. Trimming cost V 5 bases and J 13 bases; bases outside gene matches: 8.

The J gene is TRBJ1-2, the V gene TRBV5-6, with D tentatively TRBD1 (5 bases). The CDR3 runs to 12 residues. Germline V CDR1 and CDR2: SGHDT, YYEEEE. V lost 4 bases, J lost 6 bases, and 10 bases lay in between. The chain's CDR3 is CASSVGRNGYTF. The DNA of the CDR3 is TGTGCCAGCAGCGTGGGACGGAATGGCTACACCTTC. The full variable domain, completed using reference TRBV5-6 and TRBJ1-2, is DAGVTQSPTHLIKTRGQQVTLRCSPKSGHDTVSWYQQALGQGPQFIFQYYEEEERQRGNFPDRFSGHQFPNYSSELNVNALLLGDSALYLCASSVGRNGYTFGSGTRLTVV.

The chain couples TRBV2 to TRBJ1-5; possibly TRBD1 for D (5 bases). There are 14 residues in the CDR3. The V gene's germline CDR1 is SNHLY and CDR2 FYNNEI. Trimming removed 4 bases at V and 7 bases at J, with 14 bases between. CDR3 in DNA: TGTGCCAGCAGTGGAGGGACGGAGCGACAGCCCCAGCATTTT. Protein: CASSGGTERQPQHF. Filled out from reference TRBV2 and TRBJ1-5, the complete variable domain reads EPEVTQTPSHQVTQMGQEVILRCVPISNHLYFYWYRQILGQKVEFLVSFYNNEISEKSEIFDDQFSVERPDGSNFTLKIRSTKLEDSAMYFCASSGGTERQPQHFGDGTRLSIL.

The chain couples TRBV5-4 to TRBJ1-4, with D perhaps TRBD1 (5 bases). This CDR3 contains 15 residues. Trimming cost V 3 bases and J 4 bases, with 13 bases left between them. From germline, CDR1 is SGHNT and CDR2 YYREEE (reference sequence). The CDR3 coding sequence is TGTGCCAGCAGCTCCAGACAGCCTAGTAATGAAAAACTGTTTTTT. The encoded protein is CASSSRQPSNEKLFF.

V usage is TRBV5-1 and J usage is TRBJ1-4; 12 bases are a match to TRBD1. V shed 3 bases and J 7 bases; nucleotides not matched to a gene: 13. The CDR3 has 18 residues. Germline CDR1 and CDR2: SGHRS and YFSETQ. This CDR3 is CASSWSGTGGPEAEKLFF. CDR3 in DNA: TGCGCCAGCAGCTGGTCCGGGACAGGGGGCCCAGAGGCTGAAAAACTGTTTTTT.

This chain links TRBV19 with TRBJ2-3; TRBD1 or TRBD2 may be the D gene (6 bases each). The germline V and J ends were trimmed by 7 bases and 1 base, with 18 bases remaining between them. The V gene's germline CDR1 is LNHDA and CDR2 SQIVND (reference sequence). The CDR3 covers 16 residues. The CDR3 loop is CASNKGGLPRTDTQYF. The CDR3 nucleotides are TGTGCCAGTAACAAGGGGGGCCTCCCCCGCACAGATACGCAGTATTTT.

The chain links TRBV12-3 or TRBV12-4 to TRBJ1-2; D is possibly TRBD1 (6 bases). CDR3 size: 13 residues. Trimming removed 6 bases at V and 4 bases at J, with 12 bases between. The CDR3 nucleotides read TGTGCCAGCAGCCTCACAGGGAGCTATGGCTACACCTTC. Its translation: CASSLTGSYGYTF.

V and J are TRBV27 and TRBJ1-5, with TRBD1 identical over 8 bases. The V segment lost 4 bases and the J segment 4 bases; nucleotides outside the gene matches: 3. CDR1 MNHEY and CDR2 SMNVEV come from the germline V gene (reference sequence). The CDR3 is made up of 14 amino acids. CDR3 region: CASSSGGRNQPQHF. DNA for the CDR3: TGTGCCAGCAGTTCAGGGGGCAGGAATCAGCCCCAGCATTTT.

This chain connects TRBV30 to TRBJ1-2; 11 bases are a match to TRBD1. With 0 bases clipped from V and 11 bases from J, the junction kept 5 bases outside the gene matches. Germline CDR1 is GTSNPN and CDR2 is SVGIG (reference sequence). CDR3 length: 13 amino acids. Here the CDR3 DNA reads TGTGCCTGGAGTGTAGTGGGACAGGGGGGGTACACCTTC. Its translation is CAWSVVGQGGYTF. Filled out from reference TRBV30 and TRBJ1-2, the complete variable domain reads SQTIHQWPATLVQPVGSPLSLECTVEGTSNPNLYWYRQAAGRGLQLLFYSVGIGQISSEVPQNLSASRPQDRQFILSSKKLLLSDSGFYLCAWSVVGQGGYTFGSGTRLTVV.

V gene TRBV6-5 combines with J gene TRBJ1-4; no reliable D call. The V gene's germline CDR1 is MNHEY and CDR2 SVGAGI. V lost 2 bases to trimming and J lost 8 bases, with 12 bases between them. The CDR3 runs to 14 residues. CDR3 in amino acids: CASSYVGYQEKLFF. The DNA of the CDR3 is TGTGCCAGCAGTTACGTGGGATACCAAGAAAAACTGTTTTTT.

In this sample, this clone turned up once. The chain carries TRBV9 and TRBJ2-7; 8 nucleotides line up with TRBD2. The CDR3 loop spans 15 amino acids. Germline lookup yields CDR1 SGDLS and CDR2 YYNGEE. V shed 4 bases, J shed 2 bases, and the junction held 8 bases outside the gene matches. This CDR3 reads CASSPRGLEPYEQYF. The CDR3 DNA reads TGTGCCAGCAGCCCCCGGGGACTAGAGCCCTACGAGCAGTACTTC.

The chain employs TRBV5-4 and TRBJ1-6, with D perhaps matching TRBD1 (6 bases). Trimming stripped 3 bases from V and 5 bases from J, with 12 bases between. CDR3 length: 15 amino acids. CDR1 SGHNT and CDR2 YYREEE come from the germline V gene (reference sequence). CDR3 DNA: TGTGCCAGCAGCTCCGGACAGAACAATAATTCACCCCTCCACTTT. Protein sequence: CASSSGQNNNSPLHF. The full variable domain, in which reference TRBV5-4 and TRBJ1-6 provide the parts outside the CDR3, is ETGVTQSPTHLIKTRGQQVTLRCSSQSGHNTVSWYQQALGQGPQFIFQYYREEENGRGNFPPRFSGLQFPNYSSELNVNALELDDSALYLCASSSGQNNNSPLHFGNGTRLTVT.

The sample holds a few counts of this clone. The genes are TRBV9 and TRBJ1-3; no clear D. V was pared by 3 bases and J by 2 bases, with 3 bases between. This CDR3 region has 12 residues. Looked up from germline, CDR1 is SGDLS and CDR2 is YYNGEE. CDR3 bases: TGTGCCAGCAGCGGCCCTGGAAACACCATATATTTT. This translates into CASSGPGNTIYF.

This clone has only one observation. The chain employs TRBV5-1 and TRBJ1-6; D ambiguous. Germline V lookup: CDR1 SGHRS, CDR2 YFSETQ. Between the trimmed V and J ends, which lost 4 bases and 6 bases, there was a span of 17 bases. The CDR3 has 16 amino acids. CDR3 region: CASSPGLPGGNSPLHF. DNA of the CDR3: TGCGCCAGCAGCCCGGGGTTACCGGGCGGTAATTCACCCCTCCACTTT.